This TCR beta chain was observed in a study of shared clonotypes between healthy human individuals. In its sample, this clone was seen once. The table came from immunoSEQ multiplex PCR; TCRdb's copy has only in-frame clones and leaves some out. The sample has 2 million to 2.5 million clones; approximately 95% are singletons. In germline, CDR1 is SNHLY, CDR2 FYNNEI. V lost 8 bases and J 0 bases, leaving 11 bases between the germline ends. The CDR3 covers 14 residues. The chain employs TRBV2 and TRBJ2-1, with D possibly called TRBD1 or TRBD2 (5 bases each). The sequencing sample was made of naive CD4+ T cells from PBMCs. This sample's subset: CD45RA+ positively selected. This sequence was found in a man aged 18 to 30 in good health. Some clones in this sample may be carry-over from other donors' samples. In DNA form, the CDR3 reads TGTGCCAGCGACAGAGGGAACTCCTACAATGAGCAGTTCTTC. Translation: CASDRGNSYNEQFF.